One sample yielded the 6 T cell receptor beta chains listed below, sequenced in a study of blood T cell repertoires in COVID-19. Produced via immunoSEQ multiplex PCR; TCRdb's table is partial and in-frame only. This sample carries roughly 160,000 clones, around nine tenths of them seen once, and the ten largest clones take less than 3%. Sequencing input: peripheral blood. The receptors were sampled from a woman over 75 with COVID-19, enrolled during active disease.

The chain has TRBV15 and TRBJ2-5, with 9 positions matching TRBD1. Germline CDR1 and CDR2: LNHNV and YYDKDF (reference sequence). V trimming: 0 bases; J trimming: 9 bases; junction bases outside the gene matches: 11. This CDR3 region has 16 residues. The CDR3 coding sequence is TGTGCCACCAGCAGAGAAAAAGGGGACAGGGCGCTTGCCCAGTACTTC. Its translation is CATSREKGDRALAQYF. Filled out from reference TRBV15 and TRBJ2-5, the complete variable domain reads DAMVIQNPRYQVTQFGKPVTLSCSQTLNHNVMYWYQQKSSQAPKLLFHYYDKDFNNEADTPDNFQSRRPNTSFCFLDIRSPGLGDTAMYLCATSREKGDRALAQYFGPGTRLLVL.

The sample holds one count of this clone. The chain employs TRBV19 and TRBJ2-2; maybe TRBD1 (6 bases). Germline loops: CDR1 LNHDA, CDR2 SQIVND (reference sequence). The V gene lost 5 bases and the J gene lost 4 bases, with 11 bases spanning the gap. The CDR3 consists of 14 residues. The CDR3 DNA reads as TGTGCCAGTAGTCAACAGGGAATCACCGGGGAGCTGTTTTTT. The encoded protein is CASSQQGITGELFF.

This chain joins TRBV2 and TRBJ1-1, with 7 positions matching TRBD1. There are 14 residues in the CDR3. Unmatched junction bases numbered 11, after V lost 5 bases and J lost 8 bases. Per the germline V gene, CDR1 is SNHLY and CDR2 is FYNNEI. CDR3 nucleotide sequence: TGTGCCAGCAGTCCCACAGGGGCACCGACGGAAGCTTTCTTT. Residues: CASSPTGAPTEAFF.

V gene TRBV19 combines with J gene TRBJ1-2, with no clear D. Germline lookup yields CDR1 LNHDA and CDR2 SQIVND (reference sequence). Trimming cost V 2 bases and J 8 bases, with 18 bases left between them. The CDR3 has 15 residues. The CDR3 coding sequence is TGTGCCAGTAGTATACTTCGAGGTGGGGAGCGGGGCTACACCTTC. Protein: CASSILRGGERGYTF.

This clone showed up just once. The chain employs TRBV11-2 and TRBJ2-5, with 8 positions matching TRBD1. Germline-derived CDR1 and CDR2 are SGHAT and FQNNGV. There are 17 residues in the CDR3. After removal of 2 bases from V and 4 bases from J, the junction contained 12 bases not matched to a gene. In DNA form, the CDR3 reads TGTGCCAGCAGCTTAACTTTGGGACAGGCATCGGGAGAGACCCAGTACTTC. It translates to CASSLTLGQASGETQYF.

J is TRBJ2-3 and V is TRBV7-2; 9 positions match TRBD2. The length of the CDR3 is 15 residues. Germline V gene sequence: CDR1 SGHTA, CDR2 FQGNSA. After removal of 5 bases from V and 4 bases from J, the junction contained 7 bases not matched to a gene. As DNA, the CDR3 is TGTGCCAGCAGCCCAAGGACTAGCGCGGCAGATACGCAGTATTTT. It translates to CASSPRTSAADTQYF.